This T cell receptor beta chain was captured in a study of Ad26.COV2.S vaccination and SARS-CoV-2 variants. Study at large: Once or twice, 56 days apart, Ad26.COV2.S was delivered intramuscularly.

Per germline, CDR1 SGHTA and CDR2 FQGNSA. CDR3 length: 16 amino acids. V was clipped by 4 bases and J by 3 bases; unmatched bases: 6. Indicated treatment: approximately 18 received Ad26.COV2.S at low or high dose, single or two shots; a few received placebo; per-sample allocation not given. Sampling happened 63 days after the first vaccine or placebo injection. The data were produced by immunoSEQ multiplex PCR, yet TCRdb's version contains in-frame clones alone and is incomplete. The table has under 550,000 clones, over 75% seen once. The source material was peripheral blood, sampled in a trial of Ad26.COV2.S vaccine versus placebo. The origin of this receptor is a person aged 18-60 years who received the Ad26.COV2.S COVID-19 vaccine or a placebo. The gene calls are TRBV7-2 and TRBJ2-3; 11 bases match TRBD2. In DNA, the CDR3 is TGTGCCAGCAGCTCCCTAACTAGCGGGAGTACAGATACGCAGTATTTT. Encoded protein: CASSSLTSGSTDTQYF.